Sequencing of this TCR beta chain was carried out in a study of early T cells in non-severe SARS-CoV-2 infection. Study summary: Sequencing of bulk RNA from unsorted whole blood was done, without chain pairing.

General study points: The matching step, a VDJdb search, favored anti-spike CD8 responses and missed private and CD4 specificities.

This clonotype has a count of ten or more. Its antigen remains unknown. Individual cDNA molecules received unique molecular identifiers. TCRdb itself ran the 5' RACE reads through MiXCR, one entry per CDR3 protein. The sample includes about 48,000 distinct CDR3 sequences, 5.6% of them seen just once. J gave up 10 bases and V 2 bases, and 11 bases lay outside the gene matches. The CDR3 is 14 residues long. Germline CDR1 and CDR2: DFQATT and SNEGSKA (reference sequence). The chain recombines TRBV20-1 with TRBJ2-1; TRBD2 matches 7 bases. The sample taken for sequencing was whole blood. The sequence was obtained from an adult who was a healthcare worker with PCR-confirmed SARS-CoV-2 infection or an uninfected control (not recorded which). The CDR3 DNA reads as TGCAGTGCTAGATGGGGTGCGGGGGTTGAGGAGCAGTTCTTC. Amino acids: CSARWGAGVEEQFF.